One and the same sample provided the 22 T cell receptor beta chains below, sequenced in a study of blood T cell repertoires in COVID-19. Method: immunoSEQ multiplex PCR; TCRdb's copy keeps in-frame clones and lacks some. The data show over 250,000 clones, with roughly four fifths seen just once and less than 5.5% held by the top ten. Sequencing was done on a sample of PBMCs or T cells enriched from blood (not recorded which). The receptors were gathered from a man in his forties who had been exposed to COVID-19.

The chain links TRBV7-3 to TRBJ2-1; D might be TRBD1 (6 bases). This CDR3 contains 12 residues. The germline gives CDR1 SGHTA, CDR2 FQGTGA. V was pared by 5 bases and J by 9 bases, with 11 bases between. This chain's CDR3 is CASSQRGTEQFF. CDR3 DNA sequence: TGTGCCAGCAGCCAAAGGGGGACTGAGCAGTTCTTC.

The chain has TRBV5-6 and TRBJ2-3, with 11 nucleotides matching TRBD1. The trim removed 4 bases at V and 4 bases at J, leaving 5 bases unmatched. CDR1 is SGHDT and CDR2 is YYEEEE in the germline V gene. This CDR3 contains 15 residues. The CDR3 spells CASSKDRGLADTQYF. CDR3 sequence (DNA): TGTGCCAGCAGCAAGGACAGGGGGCTCGCAGATACGCAGTATTTT.

V and J are TRBV6-1 and TRBJ1-3, with a possible D match to TRBD1 (5 bases). V lost 2 bases and J 4 bases, leaving 12 bases between the germline ends. The CDR3 loop spans 15 amino acids. Germline CDR1 reads MNHNS; CDR2 reads SASEGT. CDR3 loop: CASSEPGMIGNTIYF. DNA of the CDR3: TGTGCCAGCAGTGAACCAGGGATGATCGGAAACACCATATATTTT.

The rearrangement joins TRBV30 to TRBJ1-1, with 12 bases that match TRBD1. The CDR3 has 12 residues. Germline V gives CDR1 GTSNPN, CDR2 SVGIG (reference sequence). Unmatched junction bases numbered 5, after V lost 5 bases and J lost 10 bases. As DNA, the CDR3 is TGTGCCTGGGGGACAGGGGGCCCTGGAGCTTTCTTT. Its translation: CAWGTGGPGAFF.

This chain joins TRBV24-1 and TRBJ2-1; 9 bases are shared with TRBD1. The V segment lost 7 bases and the J segment 9 bases; nucleotides outside the gene matches: 9. CDR1 is KGHDR and CDR2 is SFDVKD in the germline V gene. This CDR3 has 14 amino acids. The DNA of the CDR3 is TGTGCCACCAGGACAGGGGGTAGTCCGGTTGAGCAGTTCTTC. Its protein is CATRTGGSPVEQFF.

V usage is TRBV19 and J usage is TRBJ2-7; D ambiguous. Germline-derived CDR1 and CDR2 are LNHDA and SQIVND (reference sequence). V lost 1 base to trimming and J lost 2 bases, with 9 bases between them. This CDR3 is 14 amino acids long. The CDR3 spells CASSIARDTYEQYF. CDR3 nucleotides: TGTGCCAGTAGTATAGCCCGAGATACCTACGAGCAGTACTTC.

This chain uses TRBV2 with TRBJ2-3; perhaps TRBD2 as D (6 bases). The CDR3 contains 17 residues. The germline V and J ends were trimmed by 4 bases and 2 bases, with 19 bases remaining between them. The germline V gene encodes CDR1 SNHLY and CDR2 FYNNEI. The CDR3 bases are TGTGCCAGCAGTGGTCTAGCGAGGGGACGGGACACAGATACGCAGTATTTT. Amino acids: CASSGLARGRDTDTQYF.

This clone was seen a handful of times. This chain links TRBV25-1 with TRBJ2-7, with D uncertain. Looked up from germline, CDR1 is MGHDK and CDR2 is SYGVNS. The V gene lost 3 bases and the J gene lost 2 bases, with 5 bases spanning the gap. The CDR3 consists of 12 residues. The CDR3 reads CASSDRAYEQYF. The CDR3 nucleotides are TGTGCCAGCAGTGATAGAGCCTACGAGCAGTACTTC.

The chain employs TRBV30 and TRBJ2-7; 7 positions match TRBD1. Losses at the gene ends were 3 bases for V and 6 bases for J; bases not matched to a gene: 11. The CDR3 spans 14 residues. CDR1 and CDR2 from the germline V gene are GTSNPN and SVGIG (reference sequence). CDR3 residues: CAWRKTGSWVEQYF. CDR3 DNA: TGTGCCTGGAGGAAGACAGGGTCCTGGGTCGAGCAGTACTTC.

The chain couples TRBV6-5 to TRBJ1-6; D is unclear. The V end was cut by 2 bases, the J end by 10 bases, with 15 bases between. CDR1 and CDR2 (germline): MNHEY, SVGAGI. This CDR3 region has 15 residues. CDR3 nucleotides: TGTGCCAGCAGTTACGGATCGGGTGTGGTCTCACCCCTCCACTTT. It codes for CASSYGSGVVSPLHF.

The chain employs TRBV10-3 and TRBJ1-2; D may be TRBD1 (6 bases). Germline V gives CDR1 ENHRY, CDR2 SYGVKD. CDR3 length equals 14 residues. Trimming left V 6 bases short and J 3 bases short, with 14 bases between. CDR3 loop: CAIRLTGSDYGYTF. The CDR3 DNA follows: TGTGCCATCAGGCTGACAGGCTCAGACTATGGCTACACCTTC.

The CDR3 sequence: CASSLGLIAGTGREQFF. CDR3 nucleotides: TGTGCCAGCAGCTTAGGGTTGATAGCGGGAACTGGCAGAGAGCAGTTCTTC. The chain has TRBV7-3 and TRBJ2-1; 8 bases match TRBD2. Unmatched junction bases numbered 16, after V lost 2 bases and J lost 10 bases. This CDR3 spans 17 amino acids. Germline CDR1 and CDR2: SGHTA and FQGTGA.

This chain links TRBV29-1 with TRBJ1-2, with D possibly TRBD1 on 5 matching bases. Germline CDR1 and CDR2: SQVTM and ANQGSEA. The CDR3 spans 11 residues. Deletions cut 8 bases from V and 8 bases from J, with 15 bases between. The CDR3 loop reads CSTNTGGGYTF. The CDR3 nucleotides are TGCAGCACCAACACAGGAGGGGGCTACACCTTC.

The rearrangement joins TRBV5-5 to TRBJ2-2; D might be TRBD1 (5 bases). This CDR3 contains 15 residues. The ends were cut back, 7 bases at V and 3 bases at J, with 16 bases in the middle. Germline-derived CDR1 and CDR2 are SGHKS and YYEKEE (reference sequence). CDR3: CASLPVQGHTGELFF. The DNA for the CDR3 is TGTGCCAGCCTCCCTGTCCAGGGCCACACCGGGGAGCTGTTTTTT.

This rearrangement joins TRBV5-1 to TRBJ1-3; D perhaps matches TRBD1 (5 bases). Germline loops: CDR1 SGHRS, CDR2 YFSETQ. The CDR3 consists of 15 residues. Trimming cost V 7 bases and J 6 bases, with 20 bases left between them. The CDR3 is CASHPGGMVENTIYF. As DNA, the CDR3 is TGCGCCAGCCATCCTGGGGGGATGGTGGAAAACACCATATATTTT.

This clone was observed a single time. The chain employs TRBV24-1 and TRBJ1-1; 7 bases are a match to TRBD1. The CDR3 contains 14 residues. Per germline, CDR1 KGHDR and CDR2 SFDVKD. The V gene end was trimmed by 7 bases and the J gene end by 1 base; junction bases not matched to a gene: 5. The CDR3 coding sequence is TGTGCCACCAGGGGGGACAGAAGGAACACTGAAGCTTTCTTT. It specifies CATRGDRRNTEAFF.

This rearrangement joins TRBV6-5 to TRBJ2-3, with a tentative D call TRBD2 (5 bases). Germline CDR1 and CDR2: MNHEY and SVGAGI. The CDR3 contains 14 residues. Trimming took 5 bases from V and 1 from J, leaving 10 bases between them. In DNA, the CDR3 is TGTGCCAGCAGTCGGAGGTCCCGCACAGATACGCAGTATTTT. Encoded protein: CASSRRSRTDTQYF.

This chain links TRBV6-5 with TRBJ2-7, with TRBD2 matching over 8 bases. This CDR3 region has 14 residues. Trimming took 5 bases from V and 4 from J; bases not matched to a gene: 7. Germline V gene data show CDR1 as MNHEY and CDR2 as SVGAGI. The CDR3 here is CASSRSGDKYEQYF. DNA of the CDR3: TGTGCCAGCAGTCGTAGCGGGGACAAATACGAGCAGTACTTC.

The V and J genes are TRBV7-9 and TRBJ1-4; D is unresolved. CDR1 is SEHNR and CDR2 is FQNEAQ in the germline V gene (reference sequence). The CDR3 has 13 amino acids. Trimming cost V 1 base and J 5 bases, with 5 bases left between them. CDR3 bases: TGTGCCAGCAGCTTAGTTTTAAATGAAAAACTGTTTTTT. As protein: CASSLVLNEKLFF.

The V call is TRBV6-1, the J call TRBJ2-7, with 9 nucleotides matching TRBD2. Per the germline V gene, CDR1 is MNHNS and CDR2 is SASEGT. There are 15 residues in the CDR3. V dropped 0 bases and J dropped 0; count of bases not matched to a gene: 0. In nucleotides, the CDR3 is TGTGCCAGCAGTGAAGCTAGCGGGAGCTCCTACGAGCAGTACTTC. It specifies CASSEASGSSYEQYF.

This clone occurred many times. The rearrangement uses TRBV11-3 and TRBJ2-3, with D possibly being TRBD2 (6 bases). Trimming pared 1 base from V and 4 bases from J, leaving 12 bases between. Per the germline V gene, CDR1 is SGHNT and CDR2 is YENEEA. CDR3 length: 15 amino acids. CDR3 nucleotide sequence: TGTGCCAGCAGCTTAGTAGGCGGGGATGCAGATACGCAGTATTTT. Amino acid sequence: CASSLVGGDADTQYF.

The gene calls are TRBV6-6 and TRBJ2-1; tentative D call: TRBD2 (5 bases). This CDR3 contains 14 residues. CDR1 MNHNY and CDR2 SVGAGI come from the germline V gene (reference sequence). With 6 bases removed from V and 8 bases from J, the gap between germline ends came to 17 bases. In DNA form, the CDR3 reads TGTGCCAGCAGCCCTACCTATTTACTAGATGAGCAGTTCTTC. This translates into CASSPTYLLDEQFF.